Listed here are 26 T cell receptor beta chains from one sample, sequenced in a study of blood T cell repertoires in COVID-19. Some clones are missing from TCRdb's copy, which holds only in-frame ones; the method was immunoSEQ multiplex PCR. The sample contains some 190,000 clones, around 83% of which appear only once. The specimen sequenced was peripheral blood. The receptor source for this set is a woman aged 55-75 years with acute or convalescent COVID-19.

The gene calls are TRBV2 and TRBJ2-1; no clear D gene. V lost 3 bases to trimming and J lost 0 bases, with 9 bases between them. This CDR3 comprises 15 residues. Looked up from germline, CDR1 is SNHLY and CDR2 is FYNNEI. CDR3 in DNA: TGTGCCAGCAGTGATGACTTAACCTCCTACAATGAGCAGTTCTTC. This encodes CASSDDLTSYNEQFF.

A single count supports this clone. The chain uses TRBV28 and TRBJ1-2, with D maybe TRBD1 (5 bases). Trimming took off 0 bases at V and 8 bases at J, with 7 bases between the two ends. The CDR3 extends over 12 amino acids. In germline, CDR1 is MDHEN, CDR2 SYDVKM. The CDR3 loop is CASSLWRQGYTF. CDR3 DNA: TGTGCCAGCAGTTTATGGCGACAGGGCTACACCTTC.

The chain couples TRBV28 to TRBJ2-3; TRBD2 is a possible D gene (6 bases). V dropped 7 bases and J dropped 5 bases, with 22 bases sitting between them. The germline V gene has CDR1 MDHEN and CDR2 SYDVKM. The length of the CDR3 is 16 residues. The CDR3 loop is CASTSAGLPRRDTQYF. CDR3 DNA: TGTGCCAGCACTTCCGCGGGACTCCCGAGGCGAGATACGCAGTATTTT. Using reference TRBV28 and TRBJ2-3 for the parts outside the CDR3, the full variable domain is DVKVTQSSRYLVKRTGEKVFLECVQDMDHENMFWYRQDPGLGLRLIYFSYDVKMKEKGDIPEGYSVSREKKERFSLILESASTNQTSMYLCASTSAGLPRRDTQYFGPGTRLTVL.

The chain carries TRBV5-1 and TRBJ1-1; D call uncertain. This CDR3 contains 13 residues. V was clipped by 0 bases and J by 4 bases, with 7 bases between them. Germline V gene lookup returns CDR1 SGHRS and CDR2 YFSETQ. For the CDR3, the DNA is TGCGCCAGCAGCTTGGCCGAGGGCACTGAAGCTTTCTTT. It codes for CASSLAEGTEAFF.

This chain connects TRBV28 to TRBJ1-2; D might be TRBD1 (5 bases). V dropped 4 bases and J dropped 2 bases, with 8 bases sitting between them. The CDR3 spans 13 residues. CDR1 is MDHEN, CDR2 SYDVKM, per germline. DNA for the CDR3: TGTGCCAGCAGTTGGGGGGACAACTATGGCTACACCTTC. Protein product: CASSWGDNYGYTF.

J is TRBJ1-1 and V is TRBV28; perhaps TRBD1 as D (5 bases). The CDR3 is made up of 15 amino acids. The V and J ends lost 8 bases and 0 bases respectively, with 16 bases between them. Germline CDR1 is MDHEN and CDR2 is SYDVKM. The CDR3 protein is CASGRDGGVNTEAFF. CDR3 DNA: TGTGCCAGCGGGAGGGACGGAGGAGTGAACACTGAAGCTTTCTTT.

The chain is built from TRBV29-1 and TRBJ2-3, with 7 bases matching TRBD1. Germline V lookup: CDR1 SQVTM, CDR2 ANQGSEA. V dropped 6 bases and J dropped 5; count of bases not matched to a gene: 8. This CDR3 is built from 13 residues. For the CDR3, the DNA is TGCAGCGTGGAACAGGGGATCGGAGATACGCAGTATTTT. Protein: CSVEQGIGDTQYF.

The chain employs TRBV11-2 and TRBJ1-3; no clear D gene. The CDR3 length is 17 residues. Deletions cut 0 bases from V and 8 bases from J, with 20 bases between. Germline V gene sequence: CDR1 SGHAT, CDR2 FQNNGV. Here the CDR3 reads CASSLDPPDSPTDTIYF. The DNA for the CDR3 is TGTGCCAGCAGCTTAGATCCCCCGGACTCCCCGACGGACACCATATATTTT.

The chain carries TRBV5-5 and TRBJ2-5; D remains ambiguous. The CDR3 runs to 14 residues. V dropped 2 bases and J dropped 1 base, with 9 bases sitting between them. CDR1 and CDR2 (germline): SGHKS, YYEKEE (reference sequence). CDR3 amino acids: CASSFGPLQETQYF. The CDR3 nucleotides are TGTGCCAGCAGCTTCGGTCCACTCCAAGAGACCCAGTACTTC.

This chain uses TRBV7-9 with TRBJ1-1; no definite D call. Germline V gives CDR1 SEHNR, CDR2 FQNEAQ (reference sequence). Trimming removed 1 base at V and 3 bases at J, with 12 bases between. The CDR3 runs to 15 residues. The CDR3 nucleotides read TGTGCCAGCAGCTTAGGCGTCGGGGTGGACACTGAAGCTTTCTTT. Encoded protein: CASSLGVGVDTEAFF.

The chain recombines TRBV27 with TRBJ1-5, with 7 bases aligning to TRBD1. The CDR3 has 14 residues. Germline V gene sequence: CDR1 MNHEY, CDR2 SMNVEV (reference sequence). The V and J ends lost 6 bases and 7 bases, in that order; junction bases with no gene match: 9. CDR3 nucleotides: TGTGCCAGCAGGCTGACAGGGCGGCAACAGCCCCAGCATTTT. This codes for CASRLTGRQQPQHF.

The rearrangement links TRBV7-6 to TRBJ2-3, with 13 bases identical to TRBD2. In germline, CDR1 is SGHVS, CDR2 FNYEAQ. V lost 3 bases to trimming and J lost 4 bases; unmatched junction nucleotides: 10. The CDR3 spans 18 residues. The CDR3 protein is CASSFDSGTSGNPDTQYF. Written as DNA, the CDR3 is TGTGCCAGCAGCTTCGATTCCGGGACTAGCGGGAATCCAGATACGCAGTATTTT.

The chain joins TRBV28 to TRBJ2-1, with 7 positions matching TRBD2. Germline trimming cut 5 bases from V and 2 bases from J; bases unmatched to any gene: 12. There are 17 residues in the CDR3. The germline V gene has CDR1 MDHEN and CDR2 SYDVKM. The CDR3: CASSARPSGIPYNEQFF. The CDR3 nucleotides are TGTGCCAGCAGTGCCCGCCCAAGCGGGATACCCTACAATGAGCAGTTCTTC.

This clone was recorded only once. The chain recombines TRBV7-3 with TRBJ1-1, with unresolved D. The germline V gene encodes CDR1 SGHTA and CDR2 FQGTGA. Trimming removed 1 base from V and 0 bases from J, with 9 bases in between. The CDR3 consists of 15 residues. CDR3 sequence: CASSLMPGLNTEAFF. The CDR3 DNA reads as TGTGCCAGCAGCTTAATGCCGGGGTTGAACACTGAAGCTTTCTTT.

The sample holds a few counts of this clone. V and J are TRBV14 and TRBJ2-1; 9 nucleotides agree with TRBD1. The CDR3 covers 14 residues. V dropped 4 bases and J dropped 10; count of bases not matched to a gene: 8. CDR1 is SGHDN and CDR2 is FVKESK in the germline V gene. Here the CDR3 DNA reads TGTGCCAGCAGCCTTGGCGGGGGACAGGGAGAGCAGTTCTTC. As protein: CASSLGGGQGEQFF. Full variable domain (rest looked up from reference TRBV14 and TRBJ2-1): EAGVTQFPSHSVIEKGQTVTLRCDPISGHDNLYWYRRVMGKEIKFLLHFVKESKQDESGMPNNRFLAERTGGTYSTLKVQPAELEDSGVYFCASSLGGGQGEQFFGPGTRLTVL.

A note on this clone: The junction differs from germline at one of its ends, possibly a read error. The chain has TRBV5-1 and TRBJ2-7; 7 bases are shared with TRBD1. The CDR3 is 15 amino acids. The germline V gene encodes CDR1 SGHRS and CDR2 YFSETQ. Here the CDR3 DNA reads TGCGCCAGCAGATTGGGACAGTTGGCATCCTACGAGCAGTACTTC. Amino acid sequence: CASRLGQLASYEQYF.

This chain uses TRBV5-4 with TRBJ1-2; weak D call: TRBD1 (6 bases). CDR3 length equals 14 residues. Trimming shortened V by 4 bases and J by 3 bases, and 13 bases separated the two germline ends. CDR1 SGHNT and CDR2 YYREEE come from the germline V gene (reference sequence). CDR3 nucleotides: TGTGCCAGCAGCACCGGACAGCAACACTATGGCTACACCTTC. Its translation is CASSTGQQHYGYTF.

The CDR3, as DNA: TGTGCCAGCAGCTTAGGGGGCCCAGGGGCTGAAGCTTTCTTT. It yields the protein CASSLGGPGAEAFF. V gene TRBV11-3 combines with J gene TRBJ1-1; D is perhaps TRBD1 (6 bases). CDR1 and CDR2 from the germline V gene are SGHNT and YENEEA. Trimming removed 1 base at V and 6 bases at J, with 12 bases between. The CDR3 consists of 14 residues.

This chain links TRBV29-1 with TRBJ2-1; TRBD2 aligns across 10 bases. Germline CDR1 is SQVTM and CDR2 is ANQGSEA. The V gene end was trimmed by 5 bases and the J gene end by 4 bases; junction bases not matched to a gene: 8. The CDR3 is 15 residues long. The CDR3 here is CSVPLAGALYNEQFF. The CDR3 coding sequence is TGCAGCGTTCCGCTAGCGGGAGCTCTATACAATGAGCAGTTCTTC.

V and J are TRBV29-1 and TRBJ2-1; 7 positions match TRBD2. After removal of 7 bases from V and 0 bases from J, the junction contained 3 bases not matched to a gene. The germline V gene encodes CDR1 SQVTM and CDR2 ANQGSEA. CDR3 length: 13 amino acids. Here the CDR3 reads CSATGGSYNEQFF. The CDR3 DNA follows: TGCAGCGCAACGGGGGGCTCCTACAATGAGCAGTTCTTC.

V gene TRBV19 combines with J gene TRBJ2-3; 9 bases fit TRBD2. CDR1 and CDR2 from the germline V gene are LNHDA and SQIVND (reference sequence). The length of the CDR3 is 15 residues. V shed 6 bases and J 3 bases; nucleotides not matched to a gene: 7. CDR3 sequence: CASSAGTSRTDTQYF. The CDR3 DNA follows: TGTGCCAGTAGCGCCGGGACTAGCAGAACAGATACGCAGTATTTT.

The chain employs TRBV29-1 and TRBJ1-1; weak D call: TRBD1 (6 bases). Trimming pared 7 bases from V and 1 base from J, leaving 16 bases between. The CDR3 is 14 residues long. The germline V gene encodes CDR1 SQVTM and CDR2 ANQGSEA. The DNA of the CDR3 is TGCAGCGGGATAGAAACGGGACAGAACACTGAAGCTTTCTTT. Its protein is CSGIETGQNTEAFF.

The chain's CDR3 is CASSLTGVQYF. CDR3 bases: TGTGCCAGCAGTTTAACGGGGGTTCAGTACTTC. The chain uses TRBV28 and TRBJ2-4; D might be TRBD2 (6 bases). V was pared by 2 bases and J by 11 bases, with 7 bases between. Germline CDR1 and CDR2: MDHEN and SYDVKM. This CDR3 is built from 11 residues. Together with reference TRBV28 and TRBJ2-4, the CDR3 gives the full variable domain: DVKVTQSSRYLVKRTGEKVFLECVQDMDHENMFWYRQDPGLGLRLIYFSYDVKMKEKGDIPEGYSVSREKKERFSLILESASTNQTSMYLCASSLTGVQYFGAGTRLSVL.

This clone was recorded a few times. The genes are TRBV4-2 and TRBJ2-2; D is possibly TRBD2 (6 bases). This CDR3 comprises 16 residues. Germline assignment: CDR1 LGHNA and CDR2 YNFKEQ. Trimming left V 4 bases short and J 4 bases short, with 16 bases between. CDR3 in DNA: TGTGCCAGCAGCCGGGAGGCTACTGCGGGCACCGGGGAGCTGTTTTTT. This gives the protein CASSREATAGTGELFF.

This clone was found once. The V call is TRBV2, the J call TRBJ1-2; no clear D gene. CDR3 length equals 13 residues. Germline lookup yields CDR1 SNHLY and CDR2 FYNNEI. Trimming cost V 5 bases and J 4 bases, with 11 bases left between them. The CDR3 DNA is TGTGCCAGCAGTCGGAGCAGTGGCTATGGCTACACCTTC. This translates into CASSRSSGYGYTF.

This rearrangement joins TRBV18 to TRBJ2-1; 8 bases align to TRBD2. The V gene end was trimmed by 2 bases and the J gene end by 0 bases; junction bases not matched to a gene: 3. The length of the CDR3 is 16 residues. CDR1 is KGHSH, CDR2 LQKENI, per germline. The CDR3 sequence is CASSPGLALSYNEQFF. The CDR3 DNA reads TGTGCCAGCTCACCAGGACTAGCCCTCTCCTACAATGAGCAGTTCTTC.